Listed here are 3 T cell receptor beta chains from one sample, sequenced in a study of siplizumab effects on memory and regulatory T cells. Libraries were prepared by immunoSEQ multiplex PCR; TCRdb keeps only in-frame clonotypes and omits some of them. The table records some 65,000 clones, around 90% of them present only once. Sequencing used Tregs sorted from blood. The source is a human donor in good health.

The chain carries TRBV7-2 and TRBJ2-3; TRBD1 aligns across 8 bases. Per the germline V gene, CDR1 is SGHTA and CDR2 is FQGNSA. Losses at the gene ends were 4 bases for V and 4 bases for J; bases not matched to a gene: 4. The CDR3 runs 14 residues. The CDR3 DNA is TGTGCCAGCAGCTCTACAGGGGGATCAGATACGCAGTATTTT. It is translated as CASSSTGGSDTQYF.

The V call is TRBV30, the J call TRBJ1-5, with a possible D match to TRBD1 (6 bases). Germline CDR1 GTSNPN, CDR2 SVGIG (reference sequence). The CDR3 consists of 14 residues. V shed 2 bases and J shed 3 bases, with 11 bases lying between them. CDR3 DNA: TGTGCCTGGAGTCCCAAGGGGGACAATCAGCCCCAGCATTTT. It translates to CAWSPKGDNQPQHF.

The chain recombines TRBV18 with TRBJ2-2; TRBD1 aligns across 8 bases. This CDR3 is 17 amino acids long. J lost 0 bases, V lost 2 bases, and 5 bases had no gene match. In germline, CDR1 is KGHSH, CDR2 LQKENI. The CDR3 loop is CASSPKAGGSNTGELFF. DNA of the CDR3: TGTGCCAGCTCACCAAAGGCAGGGGGCTCGAACACCGGGGAGCTGTTTTTT.